This TCR beta chain was documented in a study of vaccination and CD4 T cells after COVID-19. Whole-study results and caveats: Convalescent patients' median share of reactive clones seen only post-vaccination was about 86%. Median SARS-CoV-2-reactive clonotype numbers went up from approximately 23 to 38, but not significantly.

Treatment of the sample: 10-day PBMC culture with coronavirus spike peptide pools or control peptides (ViraFEST assay). CD4+ T cells that had been cultured provided DNA sequenced with the Oncomine TCR Beta short-read assay. TCRdb redid the calling of the PCR reads with MiXCR, one entry per CDR3 protein. The sample has more than 12,000 distinct CDR3 sequences, about 53% seen once. With regard to this clonotype: Antigen: not known.

Specimen: CD4+ T cells from blood, cultured in vitro, collected before SARS-CoV-2 vaccination. The receptor comes from a human donor who had recovered from COVID-19.

CDR3 sequence (DNA): TGTGCCAGCAGTGGGGGGGTCGGTTCACCCCTCCACTTT. Its translation: CASSGGVGSPLHF. The rearrangement links TRBV2 to TRBJ1-6, with D possibly matching TRBD1 (5 bases). Germline CDR1 reads SNHLY; CDR2 reads FYNNEI. The CDR3 runs 13 residues. Trimming stripped 4 bases from V and 9 bases from J, with 10 bases between. Looking up the rest from reference TRBV2 and TRBJ1-6 gives the full variable domain: EPEVTQTPSHQVTQMGQEVILRCVPISNHLYFYWYRQILGQKVEFLVSFYNNEISEKSEIFDDQFSVERPDGSNFTLKIRSTKLEDSAMYFCASSGGVGSPLHFGNGTRLTVT.